This TCR beta chain originates from a study of cytomegalovirus exposure and HLA in healthy donors. General study points: Reports indicated that the classifier achieved high specificity and sensitivity in diagnosing cytomegalovirus status.

TCRdb's table, derived via immunoSEQ multiplex PCR, lists solely in-frame clones and lacks some. The data show more than 100,000 clones, about nine tenths seen once. Turning to this clone: The antigen is unknown.

The sample comprised PBMCs. This clonotype originated in a man aged 30 to 45 in good health and CMV-seronegative.

CDR3 nucleotide sequence: TGTGCCAGCAGCCCGAGACAGGGGAGCTCCTACAATGAGCAGTTCTTC. Amino acids: CASSPRQGSSYNEQFF. The gene calls are TRBV9 and TRBJ2-1, with 8 bases fitting TRBD1. Germline V gene sequence: CDR1 SGDLS, CDR2 YYNGEE. V dropped 4 bases and J dropped 0; count of bases not matched to a gene: 6. The CDR3 is 16 residues long.